This T cell receptor beta chain was recovered during a study of cytomegalovirus exposure and HLA in healthy donors. V was shortened by 1 base and J by 2 bases, with 9 bases between the two germline ends. CDR1 is GTSNPN, CDR2 SVGIG, per germline (reference sequence). The CDR3 contains 14 residues. Only in-frame clones appear in the TCRdb table, and some are missing; sequencing was by immunoSEQ multiplex PCR. The data contain some 80,000 clones, around 96% of them singletons. Sequenced: PBMCs. The clonotype originates from a young woman in good health and CMV-seronegative. V gene TRBV30 combines with J gene TRBJ1-5; possible D gene TRBD1, 5 bases. The CDR3 sequence is CAWSAAGRNQPQHF. The DNA of the CDR3 is TGTGCCTGGAGTGCGGCAGGGCGCAATCAGCCCCAGCATTTT. Drawing the rest from reference TRBV30 and TRBJ1-5, the complete variable domain is SQTIHQWPATLVQPVGSPLSLECTVEGTSNPNLYWYRQAAGRGLQLLFYSVGIGQISSEVPQNLSASRPQDRQFILSSKKLLLSDSGFYLCAWSAAGRNQPQHFGDGTRLSIL.